The present T cell receptor (beta chain) was sequenced within a study of blood T cell repertoires in COVID-19. Using immunoSEQ multiplex PCR, the repertoire was profiled, and TCRdb retains in-frame clones only, with some absent. The profile shows fewer than 120,000 clones, more than 75% of them singletons. Input material: peripheral blood. The TCR comes from a woman between 50 and 59 years old with acute or convalescent COVID-19.

Written as DNA, the CDR3 is TGTGCCAGCAGCGCGCCGGGACTTATATTTTTAAAGCAGTACTTC. It specifies CASSAPGLIFLKQYF. The chain couples TRBV7-2 to TRBJ2-7; TRBD2 is a possible D gene (6 bases). Germline CDR1 SGHTA, CDR2 FQGNSA. This CDR3 is built from 15 residues. Trimming removed 5 bases at V and 8 bases at J, with 22 bases between.